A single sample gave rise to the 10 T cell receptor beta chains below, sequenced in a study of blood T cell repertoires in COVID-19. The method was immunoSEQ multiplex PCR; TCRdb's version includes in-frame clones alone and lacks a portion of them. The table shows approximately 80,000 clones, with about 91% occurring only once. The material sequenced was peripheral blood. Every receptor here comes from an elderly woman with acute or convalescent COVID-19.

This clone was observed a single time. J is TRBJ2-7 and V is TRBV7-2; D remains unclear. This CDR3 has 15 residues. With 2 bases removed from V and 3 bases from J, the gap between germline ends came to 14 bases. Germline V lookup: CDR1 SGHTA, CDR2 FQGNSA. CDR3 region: CASSLTNSQYYEQYF. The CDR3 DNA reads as TGTGCCAGCAGCTTAACGAATTCCCAGTACTACGAGCAGTACTTC. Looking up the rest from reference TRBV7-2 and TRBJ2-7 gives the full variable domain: GAGVSQSPSNKVTEKGKDVELRCDPISGHTALYWYRQSLGQGLEFLIYFQGNSAPDKSGLPSDRFSAERTGGSVSTLTIQRTQQEDSAVYLCASSLTNSQYYEQYFGPGTRLTVT.

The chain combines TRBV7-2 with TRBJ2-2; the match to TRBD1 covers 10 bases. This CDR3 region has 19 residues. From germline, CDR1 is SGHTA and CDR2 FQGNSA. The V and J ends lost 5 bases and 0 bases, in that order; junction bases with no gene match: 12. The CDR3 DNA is TGTGCCAGCAGCCAACGCAGAAGGACAGGGGGTTCGAACACCGGGGAGCTGTTTTTT. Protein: CASSQRRRTGGSNTGELFF.

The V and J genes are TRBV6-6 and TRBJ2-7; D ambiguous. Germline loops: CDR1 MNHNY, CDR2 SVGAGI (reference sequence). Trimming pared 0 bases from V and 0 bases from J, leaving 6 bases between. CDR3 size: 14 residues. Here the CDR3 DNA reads TGTGCCAGCAGTTACTCGAGCGACTCCTACGAGCAGTACTTC. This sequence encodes CASSYSSDSYEQYF.

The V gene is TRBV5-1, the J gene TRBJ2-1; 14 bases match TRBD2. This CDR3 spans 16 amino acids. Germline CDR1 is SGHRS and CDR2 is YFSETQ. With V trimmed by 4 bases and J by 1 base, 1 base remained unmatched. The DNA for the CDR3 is TGCGCCAGCAGCAGGACTAGCGGGGGGTCCTACAATGAGCAGTTCTTC. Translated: CASSRTSGGSYNEQFF.

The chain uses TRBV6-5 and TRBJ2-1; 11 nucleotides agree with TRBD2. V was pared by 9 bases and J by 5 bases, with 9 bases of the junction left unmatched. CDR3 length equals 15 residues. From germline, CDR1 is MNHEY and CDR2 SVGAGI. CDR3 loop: CARGEGSGRDNEQFF. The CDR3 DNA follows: TGTGCCAGGGGGGAGGGTAGCGGGAGGGACAATGAGCAGTTCTTC.

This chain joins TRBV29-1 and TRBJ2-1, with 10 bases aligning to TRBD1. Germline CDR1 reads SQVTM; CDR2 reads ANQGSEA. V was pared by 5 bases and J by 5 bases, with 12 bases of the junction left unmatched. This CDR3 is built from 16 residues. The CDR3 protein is CSVRGTGAKKHNEQFF. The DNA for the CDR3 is TGCAGCGTTAGAGGGACAGGGGCAAAGAAACACAATGAGCAGTTCTTC.

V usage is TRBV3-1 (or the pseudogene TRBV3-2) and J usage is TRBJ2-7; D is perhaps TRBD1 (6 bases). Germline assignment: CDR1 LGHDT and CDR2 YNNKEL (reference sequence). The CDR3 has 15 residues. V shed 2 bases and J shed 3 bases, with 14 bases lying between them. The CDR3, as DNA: TGTGCCAGCAGCCAACAGGGGTGGGCTGGCTACGAGCAGTACTTC. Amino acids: CASSQQGWAGYEQYF.

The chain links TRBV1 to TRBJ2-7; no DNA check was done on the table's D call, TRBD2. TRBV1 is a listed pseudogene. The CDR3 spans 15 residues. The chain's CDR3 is CTSSQDGAGGGEQYF. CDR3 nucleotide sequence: TGCACCAGCAGCCAAGACGGGGCGGGAGGGGGCGAGCAGTACTTC.

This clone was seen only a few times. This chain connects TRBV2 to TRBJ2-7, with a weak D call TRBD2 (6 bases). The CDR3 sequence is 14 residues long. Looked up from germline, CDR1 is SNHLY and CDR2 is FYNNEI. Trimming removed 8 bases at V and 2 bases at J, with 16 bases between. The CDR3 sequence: CASSEGRPAYEQYF. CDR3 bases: TGTGCCAGCTCGGAGGGGCGGCCAGCCTACGAGCAGTACTTC.

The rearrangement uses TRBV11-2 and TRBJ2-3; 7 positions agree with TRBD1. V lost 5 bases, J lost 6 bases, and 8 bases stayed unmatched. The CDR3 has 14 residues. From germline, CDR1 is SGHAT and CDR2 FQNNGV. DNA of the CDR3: TGTGCCAGCAGCCCAACAGGGGCGGGCGATACGCAGTATTTT. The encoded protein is CASSPTGAGDTQYF. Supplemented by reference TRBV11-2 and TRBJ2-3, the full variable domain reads EAGVAQSPRYKIIEKRQSVAFWCNPISGHATLYWYQQILGQGPKLLIQFQNNGVVDDSQLPKDRFSAERLKGVDSTLKIQPAKLEDSAVYLCASSPTGAGDTQYFGPGTRLTVL.